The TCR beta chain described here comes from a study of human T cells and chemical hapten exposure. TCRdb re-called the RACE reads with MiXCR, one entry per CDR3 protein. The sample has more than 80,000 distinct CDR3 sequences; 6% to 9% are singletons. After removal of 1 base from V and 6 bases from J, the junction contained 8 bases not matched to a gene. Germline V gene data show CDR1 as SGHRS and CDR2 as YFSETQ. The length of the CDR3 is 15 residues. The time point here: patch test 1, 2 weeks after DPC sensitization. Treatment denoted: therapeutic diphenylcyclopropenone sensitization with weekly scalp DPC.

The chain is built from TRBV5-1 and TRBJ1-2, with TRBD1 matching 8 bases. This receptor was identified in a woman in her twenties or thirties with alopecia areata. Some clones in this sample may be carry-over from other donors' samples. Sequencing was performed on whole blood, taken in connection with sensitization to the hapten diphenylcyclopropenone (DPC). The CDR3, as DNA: TGCGCCAGCAGCTTGTTTGGCAGGGGGCCGCATGGCTACACCTTC. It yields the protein CASSLFGRGPHGYTF. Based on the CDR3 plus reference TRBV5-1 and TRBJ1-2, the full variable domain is KAGVTQTPRYLIKTRGQQVTLSCSPISGHRSVSWYQQTPGQGLQFLFEYFSETQRNKGNFPGRFSGRQFSNSRSEMNVSTLELGDSALYLCASSLFGRGPHGYTFGSGTRLTVV.